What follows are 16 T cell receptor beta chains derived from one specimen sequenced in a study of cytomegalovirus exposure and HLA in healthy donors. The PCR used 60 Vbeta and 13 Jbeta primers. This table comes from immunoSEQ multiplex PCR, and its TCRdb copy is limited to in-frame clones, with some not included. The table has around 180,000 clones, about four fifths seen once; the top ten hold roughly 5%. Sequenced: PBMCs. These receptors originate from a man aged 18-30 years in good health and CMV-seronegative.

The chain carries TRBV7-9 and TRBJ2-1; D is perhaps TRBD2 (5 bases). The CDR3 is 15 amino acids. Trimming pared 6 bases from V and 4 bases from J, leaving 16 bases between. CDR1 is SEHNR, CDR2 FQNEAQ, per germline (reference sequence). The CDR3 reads CASSAGGVRYNEQFF. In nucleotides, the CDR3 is TGTGCCAGCAGTGCCGGAGGTGTCCGGTACAATGAGCAGTTCTTC.

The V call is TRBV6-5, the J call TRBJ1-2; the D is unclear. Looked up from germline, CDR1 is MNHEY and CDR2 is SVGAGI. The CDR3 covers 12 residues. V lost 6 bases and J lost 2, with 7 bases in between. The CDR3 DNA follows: TGTGCCAGCAGCACAGAAAACTATGGCTACACCTTC. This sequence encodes CASSTENYGYTF.

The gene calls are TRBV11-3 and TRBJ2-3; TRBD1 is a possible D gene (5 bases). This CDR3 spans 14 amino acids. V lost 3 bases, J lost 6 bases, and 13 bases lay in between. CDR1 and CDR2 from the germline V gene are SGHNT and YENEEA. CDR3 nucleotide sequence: TGTGCCAGCAGCTTCGGTCAGGGTATGGATACGCAGTATTTT. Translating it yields CASSFGQGMDTQYF.

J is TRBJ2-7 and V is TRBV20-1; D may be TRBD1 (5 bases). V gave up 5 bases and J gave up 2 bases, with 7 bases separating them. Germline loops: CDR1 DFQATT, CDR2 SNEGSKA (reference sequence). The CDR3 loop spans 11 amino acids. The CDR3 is CSARTPYEQYF. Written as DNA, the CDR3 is TGCAGTGCTCGGACACCCTACGAGCAGTACTTC.

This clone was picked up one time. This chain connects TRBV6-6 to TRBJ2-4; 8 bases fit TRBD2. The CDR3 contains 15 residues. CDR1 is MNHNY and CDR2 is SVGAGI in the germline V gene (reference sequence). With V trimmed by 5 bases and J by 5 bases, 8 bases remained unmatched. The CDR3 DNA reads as TGTGCCAGCAGTCCGTTTGGTAGCGGGGAAAACATTCAGTACTTC. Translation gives CASSPFGSGENIQYF.

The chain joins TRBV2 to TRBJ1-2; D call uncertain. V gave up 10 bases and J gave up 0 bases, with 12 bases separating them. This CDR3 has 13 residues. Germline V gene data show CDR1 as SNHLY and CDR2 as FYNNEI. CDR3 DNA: TGTGCCACCTCTGGCAAAACTAACTATGGCTACACCTTC. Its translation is CATSGKTNYGYTF.

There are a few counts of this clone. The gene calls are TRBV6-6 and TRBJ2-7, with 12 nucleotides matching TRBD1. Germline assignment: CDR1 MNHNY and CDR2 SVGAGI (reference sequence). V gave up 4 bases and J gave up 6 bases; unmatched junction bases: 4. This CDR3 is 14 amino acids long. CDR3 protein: CASSSGTGGVEQYF. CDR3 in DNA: TGTGCCAGCAGTTCCGGGACAGGGGGCGTCGAGCAGTACTTC.

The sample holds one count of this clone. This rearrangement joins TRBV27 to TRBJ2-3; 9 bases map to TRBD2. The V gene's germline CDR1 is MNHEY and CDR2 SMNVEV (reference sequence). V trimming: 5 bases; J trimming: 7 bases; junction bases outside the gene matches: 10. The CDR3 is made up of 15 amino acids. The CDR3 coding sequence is TGTGCCAGCAGTATAGCGGGAGCAGATAGGCATACGCAGTATTTT. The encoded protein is CASSIAGADRHTQYF.

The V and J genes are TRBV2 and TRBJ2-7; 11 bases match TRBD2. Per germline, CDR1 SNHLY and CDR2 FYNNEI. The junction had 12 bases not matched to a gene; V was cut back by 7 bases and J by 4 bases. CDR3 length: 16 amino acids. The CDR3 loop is CASMGPSTSGEYEQYF. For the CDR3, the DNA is TGTGCCAGCATGGGGCCGTCGACTAGCGGGGAGTACGAGCAGTACTTC.

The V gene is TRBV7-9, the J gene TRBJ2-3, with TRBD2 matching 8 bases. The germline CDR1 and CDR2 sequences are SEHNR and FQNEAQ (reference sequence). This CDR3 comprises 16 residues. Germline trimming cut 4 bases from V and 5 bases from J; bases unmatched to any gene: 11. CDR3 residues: CASSSSGRTVGDTQYF. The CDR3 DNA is TGTGCCAGCAGCTCAAGCGGGAGAACGGTGGGAGATACGCAGTATTTT.

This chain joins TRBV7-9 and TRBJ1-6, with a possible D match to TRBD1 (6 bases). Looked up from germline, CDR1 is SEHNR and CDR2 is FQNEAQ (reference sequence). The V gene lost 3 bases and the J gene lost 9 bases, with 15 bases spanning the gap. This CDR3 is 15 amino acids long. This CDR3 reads CASSFDRSGGSPLHF. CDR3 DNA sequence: TGTGCCAGCAGCTTTGACAGGTCCGGCGGTTCACCCCTCCACTTT.

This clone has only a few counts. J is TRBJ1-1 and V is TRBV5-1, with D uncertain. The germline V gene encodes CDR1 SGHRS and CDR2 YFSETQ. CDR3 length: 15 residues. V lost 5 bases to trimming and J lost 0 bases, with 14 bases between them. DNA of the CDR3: TGCGCCAGCAGGGCAGCCCCGCGGATGAACACTGAAGCTTTCTTT. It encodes CASRAAPRMNTEAFF.

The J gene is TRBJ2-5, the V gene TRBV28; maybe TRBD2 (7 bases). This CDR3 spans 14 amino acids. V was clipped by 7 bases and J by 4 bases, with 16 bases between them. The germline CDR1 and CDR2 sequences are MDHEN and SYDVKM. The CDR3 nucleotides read TGTGCCAGCAAATGGGGGGGCCTTAGAGAGACCCAGTACTTC. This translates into CASKWGGLRETQYF. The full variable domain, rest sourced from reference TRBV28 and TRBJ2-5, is DVKVTQSSRYLVKRTGEKVFLECVQDMDHENMFWYRQDPGLGLRLIYFSYDVKMKEKGDIPEGYSVSREKKERFSLILESASTNQTSMYLCASKWGGLRETQYFGPGTRLLVL.

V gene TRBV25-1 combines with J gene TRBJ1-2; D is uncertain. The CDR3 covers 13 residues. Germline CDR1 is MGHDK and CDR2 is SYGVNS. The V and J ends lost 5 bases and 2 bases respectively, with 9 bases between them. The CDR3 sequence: CASSKHANYGYTF. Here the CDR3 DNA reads TGTGCCAGCAGTAAACACGCCAACTATGGCTACACCTTC.

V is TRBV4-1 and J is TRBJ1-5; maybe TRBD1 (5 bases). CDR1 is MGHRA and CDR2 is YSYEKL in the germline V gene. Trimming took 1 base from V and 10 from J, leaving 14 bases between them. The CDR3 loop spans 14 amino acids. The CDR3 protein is CASSQVPGTSPQHF. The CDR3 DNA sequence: TGCGCCAGCAGCCAAGTTCCAGGGACTTCTCCCCAGCATTTT.

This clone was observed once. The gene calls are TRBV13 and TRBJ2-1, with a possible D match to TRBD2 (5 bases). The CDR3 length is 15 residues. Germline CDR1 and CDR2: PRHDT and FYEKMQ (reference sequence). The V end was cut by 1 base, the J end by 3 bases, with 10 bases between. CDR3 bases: TGTGCCAGCAGCTTAGCTGGAGGAGACTACAATGAGCAGTTCTTC. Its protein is CASSLAGGDYNEQFF.